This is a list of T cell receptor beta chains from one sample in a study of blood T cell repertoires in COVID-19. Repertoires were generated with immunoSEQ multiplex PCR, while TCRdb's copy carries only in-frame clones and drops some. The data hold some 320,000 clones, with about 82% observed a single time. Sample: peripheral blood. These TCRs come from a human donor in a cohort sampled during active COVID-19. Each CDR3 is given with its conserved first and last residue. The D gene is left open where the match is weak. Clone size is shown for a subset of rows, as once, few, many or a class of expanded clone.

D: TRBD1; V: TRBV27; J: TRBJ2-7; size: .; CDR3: CASSRLVGTGGSYEQYF; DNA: TGTGCCAGCAGTAGATTAGTCGGGACAGGGGGTTCCTACGAGCAGTACTTC
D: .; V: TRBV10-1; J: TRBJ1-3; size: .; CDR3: CASSRVSGNTIYF; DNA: TGCGCCAGCAGCAGGGTCTCTGGAAACACCATATATTTT
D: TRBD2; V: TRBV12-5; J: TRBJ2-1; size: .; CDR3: CASGSPERGFYNEQFF; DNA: TGTGCTAGTGGCTCCCCTGAGCGGGGGTTCTACAATGAGCAGTTCTTC
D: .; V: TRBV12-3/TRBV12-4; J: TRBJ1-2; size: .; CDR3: CASSSGTNYGYTF; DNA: TGTGCCAGCAGTTCGGGGACTAACTATGGCTACACCTTC
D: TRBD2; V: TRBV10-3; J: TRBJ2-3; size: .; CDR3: CAIRDAGRDRVDTQYF; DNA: TGTGCCATCAGGGATGCCGGGAGGGATCGGGTAGATACGCAGTATTTT
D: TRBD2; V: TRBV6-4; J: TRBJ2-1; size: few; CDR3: CASSGTSGGAKDNEQFF; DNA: TGTGCCAGCAGTGGGACTAGCGGGGGGGCCAAGGACAATGAGCAGTTCTTC
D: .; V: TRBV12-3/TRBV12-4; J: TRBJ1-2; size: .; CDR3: CASSPGGDGYTF; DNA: TGTGCCAGCAGCCCTGGGGGGGATGGCTACACCTTC
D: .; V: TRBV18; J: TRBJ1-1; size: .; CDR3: CASSPPVGDTEAFF; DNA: TGTGCCAGCTCACCTCCCGTAGGGGACACTGAAGCTTTCTTT
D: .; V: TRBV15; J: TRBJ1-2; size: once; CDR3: CATSRDPRGGSYGYTF; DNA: TGTGCCACCAGCAGAGATCCTCGGGGGGGGTCGTATGGCTACACCTTC
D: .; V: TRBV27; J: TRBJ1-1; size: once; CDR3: CASSLSGLGLRTEAFF; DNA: TGTGCCAGCAGTTTATCGGGCCTTGGGTTACGGACTGAAGCTTTCTTT
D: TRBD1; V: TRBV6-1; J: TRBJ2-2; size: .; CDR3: CASSETGAAGELFF; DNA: TGTGCCAGCAGTGAGACAGGGGCGGCCGGGGAGCTGTTTTTT
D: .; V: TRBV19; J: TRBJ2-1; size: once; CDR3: CASSRDGALSYNEQFF; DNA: TGTGCCAGTAGTAGAGATGGGGCCCTCTCCTACAATGAGCAGTTCTTC
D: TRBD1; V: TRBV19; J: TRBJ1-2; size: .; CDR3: CASSYRGIEGYTF; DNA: TGTGCCAGTAGTTACAGGGGAATAGAGGGCTACACCTTC
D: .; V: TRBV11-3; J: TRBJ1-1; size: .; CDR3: CASSLGGRNTEAFF; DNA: TGTGCCAGCAGCCTGGGGGGGAGGAACACTGAAGCTTTCTTT
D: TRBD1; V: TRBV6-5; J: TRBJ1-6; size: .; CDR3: CASRDRVGNSPLHF; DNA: TGTGCCAGCAGGGACAGGGTGGGGAATTCACCCCTCCACTTT
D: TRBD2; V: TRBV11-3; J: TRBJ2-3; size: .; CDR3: CASSQLAGGTDTQYF; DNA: TGTGCCAGCAGCCAACTAGCGGGGGGTACAGATACGCAGTATTTT
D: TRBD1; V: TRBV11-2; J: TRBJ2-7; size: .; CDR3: CASSSDRAGGEQYF; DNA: TGTGCCAGCAGCTCGGACAGGGCTGGTGGCGAGCAGTACTTC
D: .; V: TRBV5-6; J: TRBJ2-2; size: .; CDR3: CASSLVGRADTGELFF; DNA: TGTGCCAGCAGCTTGGTAGGCAGGGCAGACACCGGGGAGCTGTTTTTT
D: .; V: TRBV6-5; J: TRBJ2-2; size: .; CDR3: CASSSAPLTGELFF; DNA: TGTGCCAGCAGTTCCGCACCACTCACCGGGGAGCTGTTTTTT
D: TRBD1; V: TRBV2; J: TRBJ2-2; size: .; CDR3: CASSDRDPNTGELFF; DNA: TGTGCCAGCAGCGACAGGGATCCGAACACCGGGGAGCTGTTTTTT
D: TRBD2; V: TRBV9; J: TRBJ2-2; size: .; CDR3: CASSTAKSSGVFTGELFF; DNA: TGTGCCAGCAGCACCGCCAAATCTAGCGGGGTTTTCACCGGGGAGCTGTTTTTT
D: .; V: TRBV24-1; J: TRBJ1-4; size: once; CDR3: CATSNRDEKLFF; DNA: TGTGCCACCAGTAACAGGGATGAAAAACTGTTTTTT
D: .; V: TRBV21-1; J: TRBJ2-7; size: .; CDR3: CASSKAHVGPEGIYEQYF; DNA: TGTGCCAGCAGCAAAGCGCATGTCGGCCCGGAGGGAATTTACGAGCAGTACTTC
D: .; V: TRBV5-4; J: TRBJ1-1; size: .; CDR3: CASSLDRRNTEAFF; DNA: TGTGCCAGCAGCTTGGATAGGAGGAACACTGAAGCTTTCTTT
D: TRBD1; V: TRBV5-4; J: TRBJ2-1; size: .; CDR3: CASRWDRGLNNEQFF; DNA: TGTGCCAGCAGATGGGACAGGGGATTGAACAATGAGCAGTTCTTC
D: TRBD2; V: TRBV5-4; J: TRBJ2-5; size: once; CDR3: CASSLMAGGPGEETQYF; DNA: TGTGCCAGCAGCTTGATGGCGGGGGGGCCGGGGGAGGAGACCCAGTACTTC
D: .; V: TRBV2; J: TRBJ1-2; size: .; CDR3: CASSPKDTNYGYTF; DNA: TGTGCCAGCAGTCCGAAGGACACTAACTATGGCTACACCTTC
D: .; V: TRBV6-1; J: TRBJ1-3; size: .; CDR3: CASSEHSFSGNTIYF; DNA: TGTGCCAGCAGTGAACATAGCTTCTCTGGAAACACCATATATTTT
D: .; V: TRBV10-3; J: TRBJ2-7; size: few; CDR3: CAISESKDSFQRYF; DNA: TGTGCCATCAGTGAGTCGAAGGACAGTTTCCAGCGGTACTTC
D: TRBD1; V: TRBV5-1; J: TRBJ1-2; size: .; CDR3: CASSLAVLAGGRDGYTF; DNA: TGCGCCAGCAGCTTGGCCGTTTTGGCAGGGGGTCGAGATGGCTACACCTTC
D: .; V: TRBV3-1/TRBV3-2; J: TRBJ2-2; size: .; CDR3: CASLLGGTGELFF; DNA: TGTGCCAGCTTATTGGGGGGAACGGGGGAGCTGTTTTTT
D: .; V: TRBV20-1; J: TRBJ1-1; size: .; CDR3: CSASNFVSAREVGTPNTEAFF; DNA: TGCAGTGCTAGTAACTTTGTATCGGCACGGGAGGTAGGGACACCGAACACTGAAGCTTTCTTT
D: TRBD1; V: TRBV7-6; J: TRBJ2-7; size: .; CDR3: CASSPGQGPSYEQYF; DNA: TGTGCCAGCAGCCCTGGACAGGGACCGAGCTACGAGCAGTACTTC
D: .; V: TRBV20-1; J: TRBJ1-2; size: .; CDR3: CSAPREDGYTF; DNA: TGCAGTGCACCAAGGGAGGATGGCTACACCTTC
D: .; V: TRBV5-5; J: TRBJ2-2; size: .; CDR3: CASSRMGGQRNTGELFF; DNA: TGTGCCAGCAGCCGTATGGGGGGACAGAGAAACACCGGGGAGCTGTTTTTT
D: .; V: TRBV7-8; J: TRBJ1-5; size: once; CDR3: CASSLRRISRFFSNQPQHF; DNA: TGTGCCAGCAGCTTACGGCGTATTTCGAGGTTTTTTAGCAATCAGCCCCAGCATTTT
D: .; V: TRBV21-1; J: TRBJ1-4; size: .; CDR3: CASSTLYEKLFF; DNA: TGTGCCAGCAGCACCCTCTATGAAAAACTGTTTTTT
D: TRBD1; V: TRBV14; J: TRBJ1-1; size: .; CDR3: CASSQGTGNWDTEAFF; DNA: TGTGCCAGCAGCCAGGGGACAGGGAATTGGGACACTGAAGCTTTCTTT
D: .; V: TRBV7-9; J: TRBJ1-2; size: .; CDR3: CASIAQTATYGYTF; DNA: TGTGCCAGCATCGCCCAGACAGCGACGTATGGCTACACCTTC
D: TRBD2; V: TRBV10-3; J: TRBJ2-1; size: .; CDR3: CAISEGSGGNSYNEQFF; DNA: TGTGCCATCAGTGAAGGTAGCGGGGGGAACTCCTACAATGAGCAGTTCTTC
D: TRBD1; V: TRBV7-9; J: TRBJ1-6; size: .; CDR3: CASSLAPTGTGFNSPLHF; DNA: TGTGCCAGCAGCTTAGCCCCCACCGGGACAGGTTTTAATTCACCCCTCCACTTT
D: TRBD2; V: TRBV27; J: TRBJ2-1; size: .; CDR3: CASSSLLAGGRGNEQFF; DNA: TGTGCCAGCAGTTCTTTACTAGCGGGGGGCCGGGGGAATGAGCAGTTCTTC
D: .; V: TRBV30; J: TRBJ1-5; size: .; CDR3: CAWSFRGNQPQHF; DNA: TGTGCCTGGAGTTTTCGGGGGAATCAGCCCCAGCATTTT
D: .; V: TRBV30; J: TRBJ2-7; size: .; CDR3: CAWSVQDSYEQYF; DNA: TGTGCCTGGAGTGTACAGGACTCCTACGAGCAGTACTTC
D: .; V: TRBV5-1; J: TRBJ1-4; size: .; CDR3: CASSSGTTNEKLFF; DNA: TGCGCCAGCAGCTCCGGGACAACTAATGAAAAACTGTTTTTT
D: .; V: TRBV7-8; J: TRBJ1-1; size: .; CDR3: CASSLSSLGPMNTEAFF; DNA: TGTGCCAGCAGCTTAAGTTCGCTAGGTCCTATGAACACTGAAGCTTTCTTT
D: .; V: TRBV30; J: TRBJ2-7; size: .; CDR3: CAWSPGVTYEQYF; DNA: TGTGCCTGGAGTCCAGGGGTAACCTACGAGCAGTACTTC
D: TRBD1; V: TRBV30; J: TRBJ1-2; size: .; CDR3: CAWRGQGVYGYTF; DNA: TGTGCCTGGAGGGGACAGGGGGTCTACGGCTACACCTTC
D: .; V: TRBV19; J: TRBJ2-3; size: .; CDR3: CASSPFPRDLGRKTQYF; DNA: TGTGCCAGTAGTCCCTTCCCCCGGGACCTGGGGAGGAAGACGCAGTATTTT
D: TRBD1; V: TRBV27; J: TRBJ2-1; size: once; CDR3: CASSLSKQGDEQFF; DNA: TGTGCCAGCAGTTTATCAAAACAGGGGGATGAGCAGTTCTTC
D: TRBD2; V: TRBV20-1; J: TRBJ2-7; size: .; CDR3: CSASPIPRSSGRSYEQYF; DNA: TGCAGTGCTAGTCCCATCCCCCGTTCTAGCGGGAGATCCTACGAGCAGTACTTC
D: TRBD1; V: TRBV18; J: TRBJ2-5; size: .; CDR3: CASSPGQGGETQYF; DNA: TGTGCCAGCTCACCTGGACAGGGTGGGGAGACCCAGTACTTC
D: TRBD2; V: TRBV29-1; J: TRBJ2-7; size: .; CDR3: CSVEDPLAGDAYEQYF; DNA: TGCAGCGTTGAAGATCCCCTAGCGGGGGACGCCTACGAGCAGTACTTC
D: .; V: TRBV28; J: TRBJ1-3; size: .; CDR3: CATLDGFSGNTIYF; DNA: TGTGCCACCCTAGACGGATTCTCTGGAAACACCATATATTTT
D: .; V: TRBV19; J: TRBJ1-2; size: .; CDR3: CASSTRTGEGGYTF; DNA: TGTGCCAGTAGTACGCGGACGGGGGAGGGCGGCTACACCTTC
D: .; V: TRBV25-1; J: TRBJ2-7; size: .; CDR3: CASSDERGKGTYEQYF; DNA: TGTGCCAGCAGTGATGAAAGGGGGAAGGGAACCTACGAGCAGTACTTC